The T cell receptor beta chain under discussion was sequenced for a study of PD-L1 blockade in urothelial cancer. Method: immunoSEQ multiplex PCR; TCRdb's copy keeps in-frame clones and lacks some. The sample shows 130,000 or so clones, 65% to 85% of them seen only once. Time point meaning: pretreatment peripheral blood. Losses at the gene ends were 4 bases for V and 10 bases for J; bases not matched to a gene: 10. This CDR3 has 14 amino acids. Looked up from germline, CDR1 is MNHEY and CDR2 is SVGAGI. The gene calls are TRBV6-5 and TRBJ2-3, with 8 nucleotides matching TRBD1. The specimen was PBMCs, collected around atezolizumab (anti-PD-L1) treatment. This TCR derives from a man in his forties or fifties with urothelial cancer. CDR3 residues: CASSWDRQRASQYF. The CDR3 nucleotides are TGTGCCAGCAGTTGGGACAGGCAAAGGGCTTCGCAGTATTTT.